Below are 15 T cell receptor beta chains sequenced from a single sample in a study of response to subunit inactivated influenza vaccine. TCRdb itself ran the RT-PCR reads through MiXCR, one entry per CDR3 protein. Counted here are around 530,000 distinct CDR3 sequences, 16% occurring once; the ten biggest clones make up less than 4%. The sample consisted of CD4+ T cells sorted from PBMCs, taken less than 30 months after vaccination. These receptors came from a man between 50 and 75 years old who received an inactivated influenza vaccine.

The CDR3 DNA reads as TGTGCCAGCAGCGCAAATTTTGGACAGGGGGCCTACGAGCAGTACTTC. Translation: CASSANFGQGAYEQYF. The V call is TRBV11-2, the J call TRBJ2-7, with TRBD1 matching 10 bases. The CDR3 length is 16 residues. Germline V gene data show CDR1 as SGHAT and CDR2 as FQNNGV. Trimming cost V 5 bases and J 2 bases; bases outside gene matches: 9.

This clonotype was recorded at least ten times. The chain joins TRBV20-1 to TRBJ1-2; 9 nucleotides line up with TRBD1. Trimming cost V 0 bases and J 4 bases; bases outside gene matches: 6. The V gene's germline CDR1 is DFQATT and CDR2 SNEGSKA (reference sequence). The CDR3 is made up of 15 amino acids. The chain's CDR3 is CSARDTGGAGYGYTF. CDR3 sequence (DNA): TGCAGTGCTAGAGATACAGGGGGCGCGGGCTATGGCTACACCTTC.

The CDR3 DNA follows: TGTGCCAGCAGCTTGGAGGCCGGCCGGGATCAGCCCCAGCATTTT. Protein product: CASSLEAGRDQPQHF. The V call is TRBV5-8, the J call TRBJ1-5; no clear D gene. The CDR3 is 15 amino acids. Trimming left V 0 bases short and J 5 bases short, with 12 bases between. Germline loops: CDR1 SGHTS, CDR2 YDEGEE. Based on the CDR3 plus reference TRBV5-8 and TRBJ1-5, the full variable domain is EAGVTQSPTHLIKTRGQQATLRCSPISGHTSVYWYQQALGLGLQFLLWYDEGEERNRGNFPPRFSGRQFPNYSSELNVNALELEDSALYLCASSLEAGRDQPQHFGDGTRLSIL.

In this sample, this clonotype turned up a few times. V and J are TRBV5-1 and TRBJ1-3; 7 bases are a match to TRBD1. The CDR3 length is 14 residues. Germline loops: CDR1 SGHRS, CDR2 YFSETQ. V shed 4 bases and J 2 bases; nucleotides not matched to a gene: 3. The CDR3 DNA reads as TGCGCCAGCAGCGAGGGGACAGCTGGAAACACCATATATTTT. It specifies CASSEGTAGNTIYF.

This clonotype has ten or more counts. V is TRBV9 and J is TRBJ2-7, with D perhaps assigned TRBD1 or TRBD2 (5 bases each). Trimming removed 5 bases at V and 2 bases at J, with 14 bases between. The germline V gene encodes CDR1 SGDLS and CDR2 YYNGEE. The length of the CDR3 is 14 residues. The CDR3 sequence: CASSLGTETYEQYF. The CDR3 DNA reads as TGTGCCAGCAGTTTAGGGACGGAGACCTACGAGCAGTACTTC.

This clonotype was found a few times. The genes are TRBV11-1 and TRBJ2-7; 7 bases align to TRBD1. Trimming at V came to 7 bases and at J to 5 bases, leaving 11 bases not matched to a gene. This CDR3 spans 14 amino acids. Germline V gene lookup returns CDR1 SGHAT and CDR2 FQDESV (reference sequence). Written as DNA, the CDR3 is TGTGCCAGCACCTCTACAGGGGTTGAAAACGAGCAGTACTTC. It is translated as CASTSTGVENEQYF.

This clonotype occurred many times. The gene calls are TRBV5-1 and TRBJ2-4; TRBD1 or TRBD2 may be the D gene (5 bases each). CDR1 and CDR2 from the germline V gene are SGHRS and YFSETQ. The CDR3 consists of 15 residues. Trimming removed 4 bases from V and 6 bases from J, with 17 bases in between. As DNA, the CDR3 is TGCGCCAGCAGCCAGCAAGGGACCGAAAGAAACATTCAGTACTTC. Amino acid sequence: CASSQQGTERNIQYF.

The count of this clonotype is one. It may be a read error: a sequence one base away is much more abundant. The chain is built from TRBV24-1 and TRBJ2-5; either TRBD1 or TRBD2 may fit D (6 bases each). From germline, CDR1 is KGHDR and CDR2 SFDVKD. Trimming shortened V by 7 bases and J by 2 bases, and 16 bases separated the two germline ends. The length of the CDR3 is 15 residues. This chain's CDR3 is CATRGKGGLQETQYF. The CDR3 nucleotides read TGTGCCACCAGAGGTAAGGGGGGCCTACAAGAGACCCAGTACTTC.

This clonotype occurred a few times. The chain carries TRBV7-2 and TRBJ2-1; 9 nucleotides match TRBD1. After removal of 5 bases from V and 7 bases from J, the junction contained 6 bases not matched to a gene. From germline, CDR1 is SGHTA and CDR2 FQGNSA. This CDR3 has 14 residues. The DNA for the CDR3 is TGTGCCAGCAGCCGGGACAGGGAGGTTAATGAGCAGTTCTTC. Translating it yields CASSRDREVNEQFF.

In this sample, this clonotype turned up a few times. The chain recombines TRBV3-1 with TRBJ1-1, with a weak D call TRBD1 (5 bases). This CDR3 has 12 amino acids. The V end lost 8 bases, the J end lost 1 base, and 8 bases lay between the germline ends. Germline V CDR1 and CDR2: LGHDT, YNNKEL (reference sequence). In DNA form, the CDR3 reads TGTGCCAGCGTCCAGGGGAACACTGAAGCTTTCTTT. It codes for CASVQGNTEAFF.

The sample holds a few counts of this clonotype. This sequence joins TRBV24-1 and TRBJ2-7, with TRBD1 matching 7 bases. In germline, CDR1 is KGHDR, CDR2 SFDVKD. This CDR3 spans 15 amino acids. V was pared by 3 bases and J by 2 bases, with 6 bases of the junction left unmatched. The CDR3 here is CATSDRDRAPYEQYF. CDR3 nucleotide sequence: TGTGCCACCAGTGATCGCGACAGGGCCCCCTACGAGCAGTACTTC.

A few counts support this clonotype. The J gene is TRBJ2-4, the V gene TRBV18; D possibly corresponds to TRBD2 (6 bases). With 2 bases removed from V and 9 bases from J, the gap between germline ends came to 11 bases. Germline V gives CDR1 KGHSH, CDR2 LQKENI. There are 13 residues in the CDR3. This CDR3 is CASSPGRGAIQYF. For the CDR3, the DNA is TGTGCCAGCTCACCAGGGCGCGGGGCCATTCAGTACTTC.

This clonotype has a count of ten or more. The J gene is TRBJ2-2, the V gene TRBV12-3 or TRBV12-4, with D possibly matching TRBD1 (9 bases). The CDR3 totals 15 residues. V shed 10 bases and J shed 4 bases, with 19 bases lying between them. The CDR3 DNA reads as TGTGCCATCCGGGGGGGGACAGGGAGCACCGGGGAGCTGTTTTTT. It translates to CAIRGGTGSTGELFF.

This clonotype has only a few counts. The CDR3 here is CASGDRVAGANVLTF. The CDR3 DNA is TGTGCCAGCGGGGACAGGGTAGCTGGGGCCAACGTCCTGACTTTC. The V call is TRBV6-1, the J call TRBJ2-6; 9 nucleotides agree with TRBD1. J lost 2 bases, V lost 8 bases, and 4 bases had no gene match. The CDR3 runs 15 residues. Per the germline V gene, CDR1 is MNHNS and CDR2 is SASEGT.

This clonotype was seen at least ten times. The chain combines TRBV6-5 with TRBJ2-3, with TRBD1 as a possible D gene (5 bases). Trimming took off 0 bases at V and 0 bases at J, with 7 bases between the two ends. The CDR3 is 15 amino acids. Germline V gene sequence: CDR1 MNHEY, CDR2 SVGAGI. This chain's CDR3 is CASSYSGRSTDTQYF. DNA for the CDR3: TGTGCCAGCAGTTACTCGGGGCGTAGCACAGATACGCAGTATTTT.